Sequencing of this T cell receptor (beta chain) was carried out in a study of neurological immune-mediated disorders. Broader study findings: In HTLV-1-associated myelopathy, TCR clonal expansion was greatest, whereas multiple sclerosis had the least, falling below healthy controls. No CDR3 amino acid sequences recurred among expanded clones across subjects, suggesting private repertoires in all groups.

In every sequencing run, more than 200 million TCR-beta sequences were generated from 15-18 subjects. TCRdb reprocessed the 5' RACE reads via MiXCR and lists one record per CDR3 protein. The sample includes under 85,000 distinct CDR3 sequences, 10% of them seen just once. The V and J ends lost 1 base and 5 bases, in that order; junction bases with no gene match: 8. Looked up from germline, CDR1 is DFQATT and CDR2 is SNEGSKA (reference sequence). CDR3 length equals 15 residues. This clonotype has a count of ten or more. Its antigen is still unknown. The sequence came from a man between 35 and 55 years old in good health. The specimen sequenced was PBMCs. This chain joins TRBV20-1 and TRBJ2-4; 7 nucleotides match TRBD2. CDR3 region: CSARVAKRGQNIQYF. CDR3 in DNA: TGCAGTGCTAGAGTTGCCAAGCGGGGCCAAAACATTCAGTACTTC.